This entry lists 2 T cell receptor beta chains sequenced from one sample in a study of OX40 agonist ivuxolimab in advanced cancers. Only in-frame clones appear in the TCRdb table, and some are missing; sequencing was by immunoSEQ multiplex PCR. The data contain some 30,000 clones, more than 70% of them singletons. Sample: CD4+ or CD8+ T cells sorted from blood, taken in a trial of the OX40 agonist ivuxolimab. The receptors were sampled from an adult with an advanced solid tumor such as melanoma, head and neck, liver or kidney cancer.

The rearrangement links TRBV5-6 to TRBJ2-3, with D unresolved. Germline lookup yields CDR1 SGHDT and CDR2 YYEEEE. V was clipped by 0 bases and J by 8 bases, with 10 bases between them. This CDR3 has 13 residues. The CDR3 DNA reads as TGTGCCAGCAGCTTGGGTAGTAGAGGTACGCAGTATTTT. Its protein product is CASSLGSRGTQYF.

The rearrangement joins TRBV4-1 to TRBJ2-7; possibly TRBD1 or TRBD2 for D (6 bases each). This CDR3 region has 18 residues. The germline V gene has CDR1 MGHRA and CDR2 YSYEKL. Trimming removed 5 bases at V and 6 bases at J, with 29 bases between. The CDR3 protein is CASSRGAKLGTGGSEQYF. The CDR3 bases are TGCGCCAGCAGCAGGGGGGCCAAGTTGGGCACCGGGGGTTCCGAGCAGTACTTC.